The 21 T cell receptor beta chains listed next were all sequenced from one sample in a study of tumor-infiltrating lymphocytes in primary liver carcinoma. Unsorted whole blood supplied the RNA, and germline DNA was extracted too. The researchers produced TCR beta cDNA from around 500 ng total RNA with a constant-region primer. Sequencing libraries for TCR beta derived from three nested multiplex PCR rounds that used slightly modified ARM-PCR. The first two PCR rounds used TRBV1-TRBV30 forward primers with a C-beta reverse primer, 10 to 11 cycles each. One entry per CDR3 protein results from TCRdb running MiXCR on the multiplex PCR reads. The sample contains 300,000 to 400,000 distinct CDR3 sequences, 65% of which appear only once. Sequencing input: peripheral blood. These receptors were taken from a middle-aged man with primary liver carcinoma and hepatitis B virus infection.

V gene TRBV2 combines with J gene TRBJ2-3; no definite D call. CDR3 size: 14 residues. Trimming shortened V by 6 bases and J by 2 bases, and 12 bases separated the two germline ends. Germline lookup yields CDR1 SNHLY and CDR2 FYNNEI. CDR3 region: CASSLGLDTDTQYF. CDR3 bases: TGTGCCAGCAGCCTAGGGCTTGACACAGATACGCAGTATTTT.

This clonotype was seen repeatedly, ten times or more. This chain links TRBV5-6 with TRBJ2-7; 7 nucleotides align to TRBD1. V dropped 0 bases and J dropped 3; count of bases not matched to a gene: 3. This CDR3 has 14 amino acids. Germline V gene data show CDR1 as SGHDT and CDR2 as YYEEEE. CDR3 residues: CASSLGTGYYEQYF. The CDR3 DNA reads as TGTGCCAGCAGCTTGGGGACAGGATACTACGAGCAGTACTTC.

This clonotype was seen a few times. CDR3 nucleotides: TGTGCCAGCAGCAAGATTCCGAGCGCTTATTTCTCCTACGAGCAGTACTTC. Translating it yields CASSKIPSAYFSYEQYF. The V call is TRBV11-2, the J call TRBJ2-7; D unresolved. The CDR3 contains 17 residues. Germline V gene sequence: CDR1 SGHAT, CDR2 FQNNGV. V was trimmed by 5 bases and J by 0 bases, leaving 20 bases between them.

The chain links TRBV7-9 to TRBJ1-6; no clear D gene. Germline CDR1 reads SEHNR; CDR2 reads FQNEAQ (reference sequence). The CDR3 runs to 13 residues. V gave up 3 bases and J gave up 4 bases, with 4 bases separating them. In DNA form, the CDR3 reads TGTGCCAGCAGCTTGGAATATAATTCACCCCTCCACTTT. Protein: CASSLEYNSPLHF.

The chain is built from TRBV11-2 and TRBJ2-2, with D possibly being TRBD1 (5 bases). The germline gives CDR1 SGHAT, CDR2 FQNNGV. The CDR3 runs 16 residues. With 4 bases removed from V and 9 bases from J, the gap between germline ends came to 21 bases. The CDR3 nucleotides are TGTGCCAGCAGCTACATAGGGGCCTCGAACGCCTGGGAGCTGTTTTTT. It yields the protein CASSYIGASNAWELFF.

As concerns this clonotype: The CDR3 does not close with the conserved phenylalanine or tryptophan, likely indicating a read error. The rearrangement links TRBV11-2 to TRBJ2-1, with D uncertain. Germline CDR1 reads SGHAT; CDR2 reads FQNNGV. This CDR3 has 15 residues. V lost 1 base, J lost 6 bases, and 13 bases lay in between. The CDR3 DNA is TGTGCCAGCAGCTTAGGTCTAATCTTGGCCAATGAGCAGTTCTCC. Residues: CASSLGLILANEQFS.

The chain uses TRBV25-1 and TRBJ1-2, with D uncertain. V shed 3 bases and J shed 1 base, with 12 bases lying between them. Germline V CDR1 and CDR2: MGHDK, SYGVNS. The CDR3 sequence is 15 residues long. The chain's CDR3 is CASSDQKTSNYGYTF. The CDR3 coding sequence is TGTGCCAGCAGTGACCAGAAGACAAGTAACTATGGCTACACCTTC.

This clonotype appeared once. The junction departs from germline at one end; a sequencing error may be responsible. The rearrangement uses TRBV7-9 and TRBJ1-4; possible D gene TRBD1, 6 bases. The CDR3 totals 14 residues. The germline V gene encodes CDR1 SEHNR and CDR2 FQNEAQ (reference sequence). CDR3 DNA sequence: TGTGCAAGCAGCCTCCTCGGGGGCTGGGAAAAACTGTTTTTT. It yields the protein CASSLLGGWEKLFF.

Comment on this clonotype: A read error is possible here, since a much larger clone lies one base away. The chain joins TRBV12-3 or TRBV12-4 to TRBJ1-4, with no clear D. V was cut by 5 bases and J by 4 bases, with 5 bases left in between. CDR3 length: 12 residues. CDR3 sequence reads: CASSMFNEKLFF. For the CDR3, the DNA is TGTGCCAGCAGTATGTTTAATGAAAAACTGTTTTTT.

Details on this clonotype: The junction departs from germline at one end; a sequencing error may be responsible. V and J are TRBV11-2 and TRBJ2-1, with 12 bases fitting TRBD2. CDR3 length: 17 residues. In germline, CDR1 is SGHAT, CDR2 FQNNGV. CDR3 in DNA: TGTGCCAGCAGCTCCGGACTAGCGGGAATCTCCTACATTGAGCTGTTCTTC. Its translation: CASSSGLAGISYIELFF.

The chain recombines TRBV11-2 with TRBJ2-7, with D possibly matching TRBD1 (6 bases). Trimming cost V 10 bases and J 5 bases, with 30 bases left between them. CDR3 length: 17 amino acids. Germline-derived CDR1 and CDR2 are SGHAT and FQNNGV. CDR3 in amino acids: CAISRSAGVSRKHEQYF. The CDR3 region has the DNA TGTGCCATTAGCCGATCAGCAGGGGTCTCAAGGAAGCACGAGCAGTACTTC. The full variable domain, completed using reference TRBV11-2 and TRBJ2-7, is EAGVAQSPRYKIIEKRQSVAFWCNPISGHATLYWYQQILGQGPKLLIQFQNNGVVDDSQLPKDRFSAERLKGVDSTLKIQPAKLEDSAVYLCAISRSAGVSRKHEQYFGPGTRLTVT.

Ten or more counts support this clonotype. The chain couples TRBV10-3 to TRBJ1-5, with 9 positions matching TRBD1. In germline, CDR1 is ENHRY, CDR2 SYGVKD. The V gene end was trimmed by 5 bases and the J gene end by 4 bases; junction bases not matched to a gene: 3. This CDR3 is built from 14 residues. CDR3 nucleotides: TGTGCCATCAGTCCGACAGGGGGTAATCAGCCCCAGCATTTT. It translates to CAISPTGGNQPQHF.

Comments on this clonotype: A read error may explain this, as a much larger clone is one base away. V usage is TRBV29-1 and J usage is TRBJ2-7, with D unclear. Germline V gene lookup returns CDR1 SQVTM and CDR2 ANQGSEA. The V and J ends lost 5 bases and 2 bases respectively, with 10 bases between them. The CDR3 covers 12 residues. The CDR3 DNA follows: TGCAGCGTTTTCTTCAACACCTACGAGCAGTACTTC. Its translation is CSVFFNTYEQYF.

In the case of this clonotype: Being one base from a much bigger clone, this may be a read error. DNA of the CDR3: TGCTGCGTTGATTGGCGGGAGAGATGGACCGGGGAGCTGTTTTTT. It encodes CCVDWRERWTGELFF. The chain combines TRBV29-1 with TRBJ2-2; 7 positions match TRBD2. The length of the CDR3 is 15 residues. CDR1 SQVTM and CDR2 ANQGSEA come from the germline V gene.

About this clonotype: A read error may be the cause here, since a much bigger clone is one base away. The J gene is TRBJ2-3, the V gene TRBV6-2 or TRBV6-3, with D perhaps given as TRBD1 or TRBD2 (5 bases each). The CDR3 length is 14 residues. The germline gives CDR1 MNHEY, CDR2 SVGEGT. CDR3 nucleotide sequence: TGTGTCAGCAGTTACGGGACGGCAGCCCCTAAAGAGTATTTT. Protein sequence: CVSSYGTAAPKEYF.

As regards this clonotype: A junction end diverges from the germline sequence, so it may reflect a read error. The V call is TRBV11-2, the J call TRBJ2-7; D perhaps matches TRBD2 (6 bases). CDR1 SGHAT and CDR2 FQNNGV come from the germline V gene. The CDR3 loop spans 14 amino acids. This CDR3 reads CTSSPGLTSYEQYF. The CDR3 DNA reads TGTACCAGCAGCCCGGGACTCACCTCCTACGAGCAGTATTTC.

This clonotype was seen repeatedly, ten times or more. J is TRBJ1-4 and V is TRBV6-5; 8 bases match TRBD1. The CDR3 is made up of 15 amino acids. Germline CDR1 and CDR2: MNHEY and SVGAGI. After removal of 0 bases from V and 11 bases from J, the junction contained 8 bases not matched to a gene. DNA of the CDR3: TGTGCCAGCAGTTACTCCCAGGGGGCCTCTTTTAAACTGTTTTTT. Its translation: CASSYSQGASFKLFF.

On this clonotype itself: A junction boundary mismatches the germline segment, possibly from a read error. The rearrangement links TRBV7-9 to TRBJ2-1; D perhaps matches TRBD2 (6 bases). The CDR3 consists of 17 residues. The V gene's germline CDR1 is SEHNR and CDR2 FQNEAQ (reference sequence). The CDR3 loop is CVSSPGGGSSSYNEQFF. CDR3 in DNA: TGTGTCAGCAGCCCCGGGGGAGGATCAAGCTCCTACAATGAGCAGTTCTTC.

The rearrangement uses TRBV4-3 and TRBJ1-2, with a weak D call TRBD1 (6 bases). The length of the CDR3 is 15 residues. CDR1 and CDR2 from the germline V gene are LGHNA and YSLEER. Trimming removed 0 bases at V and 6 bases at J, with 14 bases between. CDR3 DNA sequence: TGCGCCAGCAGCCAAGATGGGGGCAGAAACCATGGCTACACCTTC. It translates to CASSQDGGRNHGYTF.

V and J are TRBV5-6 and TRBJ2-1, with TRBD2 matching 10 bases. J gave up 0 bases and V 5 bases, and 17 bases lay outside the gene matches. Germline V CDR1 and CDR2: SGHDT, YYEEEE. This CDR3 is built from 20 residues. The chain's CDR3 is CASSPGSSSGGISSYNEQFF. CDR3 DNA: TGTGCCAGCAGTCCCGGGTCGTCTAGCGGGGGTATCAGCTCCTACAATGAGCAGTTCTTC.

This clonotype was found once. The rearrangement uses TRBV11-2 and TRBJ1-1, with TRBD1 identical over 9 bases. Germline CDR1 reads SGHAT; CDR2 reads FQNNGV. Trimming removed 6 bases from V and 4 bases from J; junction bases left unmatched: 18. The CDR3 loop spans 18 amino acids. CDR3 loop: CASSLQPGQGASATEAFF. The DNA for the CDR3 is TGTGCCAGCAGTTTACAACCGGGACAGGGTGCTTCAGCCACTGAAGCTTTCTTT.